The subject of this entry is one T cell receptor beta chain. Antigen specificity is unknown. The CDR3 loop spans 17 amino acids. V shed 2 bases, J shed 5 bases, and the junction held 12 bases outside the gene matches. From germline, CDR1 is MNHEY and CDR2 SMNVEV (reference sequence). The data originate from a study of T cell responses to AZD1222 COVID-19 vaccine. Using immunoSEQ multiplex PCR, the repertoire was profiled, and TCRdb retains in-frame clones only, with some absent. The data show tens of thousands of clones, roughly 85% seen once. General study results and limits: It was only after the peak T cell response that any repertoires were sampled.

This TCR derives from an adult in good health. The sequencing here drew on peripheral blood, taken on day 0 of AZD1222 vaccination. The chain is built from TRBV27 and TRBJ2-7, with TRBD1 matching 10 bases. Here the CDR3 reads CASSLTRDRGDYDEQYF. The CDR3 region has the DNA TGTGCCAGCAGTTTAACTCGGGACAGGGGAGACTACGACGAGCAGTACTTC.